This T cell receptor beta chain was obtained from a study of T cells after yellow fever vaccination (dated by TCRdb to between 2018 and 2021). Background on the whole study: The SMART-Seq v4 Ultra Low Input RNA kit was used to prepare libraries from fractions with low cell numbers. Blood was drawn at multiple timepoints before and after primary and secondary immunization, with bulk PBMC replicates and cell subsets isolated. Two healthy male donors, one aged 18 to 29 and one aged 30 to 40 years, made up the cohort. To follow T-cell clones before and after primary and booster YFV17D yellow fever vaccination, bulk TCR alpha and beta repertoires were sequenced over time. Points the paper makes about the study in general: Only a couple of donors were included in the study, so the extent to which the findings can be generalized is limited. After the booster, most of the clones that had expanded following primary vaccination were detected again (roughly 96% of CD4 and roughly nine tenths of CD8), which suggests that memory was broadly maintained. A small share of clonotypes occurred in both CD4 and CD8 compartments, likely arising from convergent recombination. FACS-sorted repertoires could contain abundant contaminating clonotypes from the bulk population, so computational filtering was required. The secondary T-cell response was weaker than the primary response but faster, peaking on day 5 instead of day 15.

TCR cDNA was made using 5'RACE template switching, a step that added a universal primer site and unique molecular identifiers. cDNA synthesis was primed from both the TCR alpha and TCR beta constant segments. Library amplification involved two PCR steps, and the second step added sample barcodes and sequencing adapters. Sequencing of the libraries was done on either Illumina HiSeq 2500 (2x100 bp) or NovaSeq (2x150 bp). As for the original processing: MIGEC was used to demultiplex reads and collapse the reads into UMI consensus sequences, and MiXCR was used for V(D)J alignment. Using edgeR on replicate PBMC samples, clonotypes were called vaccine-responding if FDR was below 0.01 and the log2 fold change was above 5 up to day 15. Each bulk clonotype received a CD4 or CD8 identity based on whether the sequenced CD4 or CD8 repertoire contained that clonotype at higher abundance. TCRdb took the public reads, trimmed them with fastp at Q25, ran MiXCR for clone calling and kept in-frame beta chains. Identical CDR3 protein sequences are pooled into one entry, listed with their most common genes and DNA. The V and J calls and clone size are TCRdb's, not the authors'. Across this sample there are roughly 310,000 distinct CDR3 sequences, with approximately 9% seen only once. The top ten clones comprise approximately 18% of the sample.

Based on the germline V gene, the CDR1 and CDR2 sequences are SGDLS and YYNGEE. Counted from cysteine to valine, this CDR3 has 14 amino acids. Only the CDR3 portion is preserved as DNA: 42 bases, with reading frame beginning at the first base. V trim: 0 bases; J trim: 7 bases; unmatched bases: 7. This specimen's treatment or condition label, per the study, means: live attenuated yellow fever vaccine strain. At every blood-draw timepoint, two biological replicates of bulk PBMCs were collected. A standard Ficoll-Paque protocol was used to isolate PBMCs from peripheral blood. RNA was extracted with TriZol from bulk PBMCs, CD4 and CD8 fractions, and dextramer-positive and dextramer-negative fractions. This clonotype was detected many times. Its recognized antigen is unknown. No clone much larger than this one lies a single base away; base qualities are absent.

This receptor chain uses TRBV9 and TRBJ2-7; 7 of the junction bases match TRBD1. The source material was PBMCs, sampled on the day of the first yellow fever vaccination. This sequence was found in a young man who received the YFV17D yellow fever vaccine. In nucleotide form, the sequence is TGTGCCAGCAGCGTAGGCAGGGGGACGGTAGAGCAGTACGTC. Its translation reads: CASSVGRGTVEQYV.